The T cell receptor beta chain described here comes from a study of blood T cells in healthy people across ages. A J-beta primer mix and a sample-barcoded 5' primer were used in a second PCR of about 7 to 12 cycles. TCRdb independently ran MiXCR on the 5' RACE reads; one entry per CDR3 protein. The repertoire holds around 1,900,000 distinct CDR3 sequences, about two fifths seen once, with approximately 22% in the top ten. Looked up from germline, CDR1 is SGHRS and CDR2 is YFSETQ. The CDR3 covers 16 residues. This clonotype was seen a handful of times. Its antigen is not known. Findings and limits, study-wide: When one million T cells were used, diversity estimates were thought to be underestimates. As age increased, TCR beta diversity per million T cells fell in a roughly linear fashion.

The receptor's source is a human donor in good health. Material for sequencing was blood. This rearrangement joins TRBV5-1 to TRBJ2-4, with TRBD1 matching over 8 bases. The assigned J gene may be wrong: the sequence end matches TRBJ2-5 better. This CDR3 is CASSLDGTGGPETQYF. The CDR3 nucleotides are TGCGCCAGCAGCCTCGATGGCACAGGGGGGCCGGAGACCCAGTACTTC.